Sequencing of this T cell receptor beta chain was carried out in a study of regulatory T cells in long-lasting Graves disease. This clonotype occurred many times. This CDR3 comprises 14 residues. V lost 6 bases, J lost 4 bases, and 16 bases lay in between. Building the TCR beta libraries relied on iRepertoire HTBI primers, and CDR3 regions underwent Arm-PCR. TCRdb processed the multiplex PCR reads anew with MiXCR; each CDR3 protein has one entry. The table lists 400,000 to 500,000 distinct CDR3 sequences, 11% to 15% of them singletons. The time point here: newly diagnosed GD, antithyroid drugs for less than 3 months. PBMC-derived RNA was used for the TCR library. The same data also went into a second study, on T cells in Graves' hyperthyroidism and ophthalmopathy.

Sequences were derived from peripheral blood mononuclear cells (PBMCs), sampled at new diagnosis, from a patient treated with antithyroid drugs. The clonotype originates from a woman in her fifties or sixties with Graves disease. This rearrangement joins TRBV12-3 or TRBV12-4 to TRBJ2-7, with no clear D. Written as DNA, the CDR3 is TGTGCCAGCAGCCTCAGACTCGGCCGTTACGAGCAGTACTTC. Its protein product is CASSLRLGRYEQYF.